This T cell receptor (beta chain) derives from a study of T cell repertoires in cytomegalovirus infection. Study at large: CMV epitopes, recently identified HLA-C-restricted and well-studied HLA-B-restricted, were used. Public TCR beta signature analysis indicated the presence of both CMV infection and matching HLA type.

A single record per CDR3 protein comes from TCRdb applying MiXCR to the reads. The table has hundreds of thousands of distinct CDR3 sequences, about two fifths seen once. This clonotype has just a few counts. Its antigen is unidentified. Points from the study as a whole: Adding up the frequency of public TCR beta families identified people who carried CMV plus the relevant HLA. Clonotypes of TCR beta that were HLA-C-restricted and CMV-specific dominated the ex vivo response.

This CDR3 has 14 residues. Trimming at V came to 5 bases and at J to 5 bases, leaving 4 bases not matched to a gene. The clonotype originates from a human donor in good health (CMV status not recorded). Some clones in this sample may be carry-over from other donors' samples. The sample here was cultured PBMCs, taken from culture after CMV antigen stimulation. This rearrangement joins TRBV12-3 or TRBV12-4 to TRBJ1-3; 9 nucleotides agree with TRBD1. CDR3 sequence: CASSRDRVRNTIYF. The CDR3 nucleotides read TGTGCCAGCAGTCGGGACAGGGTACGAAACACCATATATTTT.